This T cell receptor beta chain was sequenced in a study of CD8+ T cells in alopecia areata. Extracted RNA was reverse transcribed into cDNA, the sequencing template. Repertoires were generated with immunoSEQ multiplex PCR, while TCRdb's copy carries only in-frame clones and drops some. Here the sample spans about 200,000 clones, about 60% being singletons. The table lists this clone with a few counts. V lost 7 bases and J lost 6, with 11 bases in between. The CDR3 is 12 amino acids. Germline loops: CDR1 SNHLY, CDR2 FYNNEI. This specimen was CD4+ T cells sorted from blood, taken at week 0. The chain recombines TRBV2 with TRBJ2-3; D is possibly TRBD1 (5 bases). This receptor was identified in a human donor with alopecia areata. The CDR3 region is CASTGDSDTQYF. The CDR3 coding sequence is TGTGCCAGCACCGGCGACAGTGATACGCAGTATTTT.